These T cell receptor beta chains were read from a single sample in a study of blood T cell repertoires in COVID-19. TCRdb keeps only in-frame clones here, not all; method: immunoSEQ multiplex PCR. The sample includes about 190,000 clones, 88% of them seen just once. The sequenced sample was peripheral blood. All receptors come from a human donor in a cohort sampled during active COVID-19. Each CDR3 is given with its conserved first and last residue. D genes are given only for firm matches. Expanded clones get a size class; other rows say once, few or many, or leave the size out.

j_call d_call clone_size v_call cdr3_aa cdr3_nt
TRBJ2-7 . . TRBV5-6 CASSSRQRSYEQYF TGTGCCAGCAGCTCCCGGCAGCGCTCCTACGAGCAGTACTTC
TRBJ1-3 . . TRBV7-9 CASSLSGGGFGGNTIYF TGTGCCAGCAGCTTATCTGGGGGGGGTTTTGGTGGAAACACCATATATTTT
TRBJ1-2 . . TRBV28 CASSSVNRDPHYGYTF TGTGCCAGCAGTTCCGTCAACAGGGACCCTCACTATGGCTACACCTTC
TRBJ2-1 . . TRBV3-1/TRBV3-2 CASGTEYNEQFF TGTGCCAGTGGGACTGAATACAATGAGCAGTTCTTC
TRBJ1-6 . . TRBV3-1/TRBV3-2 CASSPLGQVNSPLHF TGTGCCAGCAGTCCCCTGGGACAAGTGAATTCACCCCTCCACTTT
TRBJ2-7 . . TRBV2 CASSVAFYEQYF TGTGCCAGCAGTGTGGCCTTCTACGAGCAGTACTTC
TRBJ1-1 . . TRBV27 CASSSHQGIEPEAFF TGTGCCAGCAGTTCTCACCAGGGTATTGAACCTGAAGCTTTCTTT
TRBJ2-1 TRBD2 . TRBV27 CASSFGTSGRNEQFF TGTGCCAGCAGTTTCGGGACTAGCGGGAGGAATGAGCAGTTCTTC
TRBJ2-7 TRBD2 . TRBV5-4 CASSSSGYDSYEQYF TGTGCCAGCAGCAGTAGCGGGTACGATTCCTACGAGCAGTACTTC
TRBJ2-3 . . TRBV7-9 CASSLAGGDTQYF TGTGCCAGCAGCTTAGCAGGGGGTGATACGCAGTATTTT
TRBJ2-3 TRBD2 . TRBV5-1 CASSPGLAGTDTQYF TGCGCCAGCAGCCCAGGACTAGCGGGCACAGATACGCAGTATTTT
TRBJ2-2 . . TRBV6-5 CASCSDRLKNTGELFF TGTGCCAGCTGTTCCGACAGGCTTAAGAACACCGGGGAGCTGTTTTTT
TRBJ2-7 TRBD2 . TRBV7-2 CASSTNGGREQYF TGTGCCAGCAGCACGAACGGGGGGAGGGAGCAGTACTTC
TRBJ2-7 TRBD1 . TRBV7-8 CASSFRGQEGEQYF TGTGCCAGCAGCTTCCGCGGACAGGAAGGGGAGCAGTACTTC
TRBJ2-3 TRBD2 . TRBV28 CASSDRGGRRDTQYF TGTGCCAGCAGTGATAGGGGCGGGAGACGAGATACGCAGTATTTT
TRBJ2-7 TRBD1 . TRBV6-6 CASRLQTGTGNYEQYF TGTGCCAGCAGGTTACAAACCGGGACAGGGAATTACGAGCAGTACTTC
TRBJ1-1 . few TRBV4-3 CASSQDEVAEAFF TGCGCCAGCAGCCAAGATGAGGTGGCAGAAGCTTTCTTT
TRBJ2-7 . . TRBV5-1 CASSLGDNYYEQYF TGCGCCAGCAGCTTGGGTGACAATTACTACGAGCAGTACTTC
TRBJ1-6 . . TRBV9 CASSSAAGWNSPLHF TGTGCCAGCAGCTCCGCTGCGGGGTGGAATTCACCCCTCCACTTT
TRBJ2-2 . . TRBV2 CASSGTFAGELFF TGTGCCAGCAGTGGTACTTTTGCCGGGGAGCTGTTTTTT
TRBJ2-7 TRBD1 once TRBV27 CASSLSNRGRYEQYF TGTGCCAGCAGTTTATCCAACAGGGGGCGCTACGAGCAGTACTTC
TRBJ2-5 . . TRBV7-9 CASSFQHSFAGRETQYF TGTGCCAGCAGCTTCCAGCATAGTTTCGCGGGTCGTGAGACCCAGTACTTC
TRBJ2-7 . . TRBV19 CASRRREGAGEQYF TGTGCCAGTAGGCGTCGGGAGGGGGCGGGGGAGCAGTACTTC
TRBJ1-2 . . TRBV18 CASSPTGKGDYGYTF TGTGCCAGCTCACCTACAGGGAAAGGCGACTATGGCTACACCTTC
TRBJ1-1 . . TRBV7-2 CASSLDRRMNTEAFF TGTGCCAGCAGCCTAGACAGACGCATGAACACTGAAGCTTTCTTT
TRBJ2-1 . . TRBV27 CASSLLIPGLRIEQFF TGTGCCAGCAGTTTATTAATCCCCGGACTTAGGATCGAGCAGTTCTTC
TRBJ2-1 . . TRBV5-1 CASSRSPRDNEQFF TGCGCCAGCAGTCGATCGCCGAGGGACAATGAGCAGTTCTTC
TRBJ1-2 TRBD1 . TRBV18 CASSPRTGGEANYGYTF TGTGCCAGCTCACCAAGGACAGGGGGGGAAGCTAACTATGGCTACACCTTC
TRBJ2-7 TRBD2 . TRBV7-2 CASSSRTSAELYF TGTGCCAGCAGCTCCCGGACTAGCGCTGAGCTCTACTTC
TRBJ1-2 . . TRBV10-3 CAITDGGTIGYTF TGTGCCATCACTGACGGAGGCACGATCGGCTACACCTTC
TRBJ2-7 TRBD1 . TRBV6-2/TRBV6-3 CASSYMDRDFYEQYF TGTGCCAGCAGTTACATGGACAGGGATTTTTACGAGCAGTACTTC
TRBJ2-7 TRBD2 . TRBV18 CASSPGGGYEQYF TGTGCCAGCTCACCCGGGGGGGGGTACGAGCAGTACTTC
TRBJ2-1 . few TRBV2 CASTDPRDFGDEQFF TGTGCCAGCACCGATCCCCGGGACTTCGGGGATGAGCAGTTCTTC
TRBJ2-2 . . TRBV28 CASRPGSHGELFF TGTGCCAGCCGCCCTGGGAGCCACGGGGAGCTGTTTTTT
TRBJ2-4 TRBD1 . TRBV19 CASSYGTGATIQYF TGTGCCAGTAGTTACGGGACAGGGGCGACCATTCAGTACTTC
TRBJ2-1 TRBD2 . TRBV4-3 CASSQAGGPSEQFF TGCGCCAGCAGCCAAGCGGGAGGGCCGTCTGAGCAGTTCTTC
TRBJ2-6 . . TRBV24-1 CATSDPGAGANVLTF TGTGCCACCAGTGACCCGGGAGCTGGGGCCAACGTCCTGACTTTC
TRBJ2-3 . . TRBV5-1 CASSPQGFWTDTQYF TGCGCCAGCAGCCCTCAGGGCTTTTGGACAGATACGCAGTATTTT
TRBJ2-1 TRBD2 . TRBV18 CASSPPNSGIIGDEQFF TGTGCCAGCTCACCACCTAATAGCGGGATCATAGGCGATGAGCAGTTCTTC
TRBJ2-7 . . TRBV19 CASSTIEGREQYF TGTGCCAGTAGTACAATCGAGGGCAGGGAGCAGTACTTC